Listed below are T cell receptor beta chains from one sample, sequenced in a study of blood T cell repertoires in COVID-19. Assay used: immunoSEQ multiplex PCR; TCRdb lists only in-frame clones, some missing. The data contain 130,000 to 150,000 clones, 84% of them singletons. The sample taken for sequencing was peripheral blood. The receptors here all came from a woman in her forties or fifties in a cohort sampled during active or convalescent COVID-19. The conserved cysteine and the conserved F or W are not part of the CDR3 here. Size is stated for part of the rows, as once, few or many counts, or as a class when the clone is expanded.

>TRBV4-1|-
ASSPLGHASAGELF
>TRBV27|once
ASSPDLGNSEAF
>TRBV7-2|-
ASSLDRGTGNEKLF
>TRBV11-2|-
ASSYYTGGDGYT
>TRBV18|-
ASSPLRDTLYEQY
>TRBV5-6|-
ASSSRLATHEQY
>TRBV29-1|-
SVDGTQSEQY
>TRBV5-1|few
ASSLPGLASGNEQF
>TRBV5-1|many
ASSLILGGNTEAF
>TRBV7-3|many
ASSLSPSGNTIY